Presented here are 20 T cell receptor beta chains from one specimen sequenced in a study of blood T cell repertoires in COVID-19. Data came from immunoSEQ multiplex PCR; TCRdb stores just in-frame clones and leaves some out. This sample has 200,000 to 250,000 clones, with approximately 86% found just once. Sequenced material: peripheral blood. These receptors came from a young man with active or convalescent COVID-19.

The chain uses TRBV12-5 and TRBJ2-1; no clear D gene. This CDR3 contains 16 residues. V lost 6 bases and J lost 0, with 15 bases in between. CDR1 is LGHNT, CDR2 FRNRAP, per germline. The CDR3 spells CASGLLGVTSYNEQFF. The CDR3 bases are TGTGCTAGTGGCCTTCTCGGAGTGACCTCCTACAATGAGCAGTTCTTC. Full variable domain (rest looked up from reference TRBV12-5 and TRBJ2-1): DARVTQTPRHKVTEMGQEVTMRCQPILGHNTVFWYRQTMMQGLELLAYFRNRAPLDDSGMPKDRFSAEMPDATLATLKIQPSEPRDSAVYFCASGLLGVTSYNEQFFGPGTRLTVL.

Written as DNA, the CDR3 is TGTGCCAGCAGTTCAGGGGCGCACTATGGCTACACCTTC. Translated, it gives CASSSGAHYGYTF. The V and J genes are TRBV28 and TRBJ1-2; D possibly corresponds to TRBD1 (6 bases). The ends were cut back, 4 bases at V and 3 bases at J, with 9 bases in the middle. The CDR3 runs to 13 residues. CDR1 MDHEN and CDR2 SYDVKM come from the germline V gene.

This clone was recorded once. The chain carries TRBV9 and TRBJ2-5, with 8 bases aligning to TRBD2. Germline CDR1 and CDR2: SGDLS and YYNGEE. This CDR3 is built from 16 residues. Trimming cost V 0 bases and J 2 bases; bases outside gene matches: 6. The CDR3 reads CASSVAAGGIQETQYF. The CDR3 nucleotides are TGTGCCAGCAGCGTAGCTGCGGGAGGAATTCAAGAGACCCAGTACTTC. The variable domain in full, completed from reference TRBV9 and TRBJ2-5, reads DSGVTQTPKHLITATGQRVTLRCSPRSGDLSVYWYQQSLDQGLQFLIQYYNGEERAKGNILERFSAQQFPDLHSELNLSSLELGDSALYFCASSVAAGGIQETQYFGPGTRLLVL.

The rearrangement uses TRBV11-2 and TRBJ2-7; no clear D gene. V was pared by 1 base and J by 4 bases, with 11 bases between. CDR1 and CDR2 (germline): SGHAT, FQNNGV. This CDR3 comprises 14 residues. The DNA of the CDR3 is TGTGCCAGCAGCTTAGGTCTTCGGTGGTACGAGCAGTACTTC. It codes for CASSLGLRWYEQYF.

DNA for the CDR3: TGCAGTGCTAGCCCAGACAATGAGCAGTTCTTC. Translating gives CSASPDNEQFF. The chain links TRBV20-1 to TRBJ2-1; D is undetermined. The V and J ends lost 3 bases and 5 bases respectively, with 5 bases between them. Germline V CDR1 and CDR2: DFQATT, SNEGSKA (reference sequence). The CDR3 totals 11 residues.

A remark on this clone: The junction shows a germline mismatch at one end, possibly a read error. The gene calls are TRBV7-9 and TRBJ1-3; TRBD1 agrees at 7 bases. CDR1 SEHNR and CDR2 FQNEAQ come from the germline V gene (reference sequence). There are 18 residues in the CDR3. CDR3 amino acids: CASTLHLYDRDAGNTIYF. In DNA form, the CDR3 reads TGTGCCAGCACCTTACACTTGTACGACAGGGACGCTGGAAACACCATATATTTT.

This chain uses TRBV27 with TRBJ1-1; the match to TRBD1 covers 9 bases. Germline lookup yields CDR1 MNHEY and CDR2 SMNVEV (reference sequence). J was trimmed by 3 bases and V by 7 bases; bases with no gene match: 6. This CDR3 is 14 amino acids long. DNA for the CDR3: TGTGCCAGCACCCTGACAGGGGGGGACACTGAAGCTTTCTTT. This translates into CASTLTGGDTEAFF.

V usage is TRBV7-2 and J usage is TRBJ2-2; TRBD2 matches 8 bases. The V segment lost 7 bases and the J segment 0 bases; nucleotides outside the gene matches: 7. The germline CDR1 and CDR2 sequences are SGHTA and FQGNSA. This CDR3 spans 16 amino acids. CDR3 sequence (DNA): TGTGCCAGCACAGAACTAGCGGAAACGAACACCGGGGAGCTGTTTTTT. Translated: CASTELAETNTGELFF.

The chain is built from TRBV28 and TRBJ2-7, with 7 bases matching TRBD1. The junction had 2 bases not matched to a gene; V was cut back by 3 bases and J by 6 bases. This CDR3 has 12 amino acids. Per germline, CDR1 MDHEN and CDR2 SYDVKM. CDR3 bases: TGTGCCAGCAGTTTGGGGACAGTCGAGCAGTACTTC. This sequence encodes CASSLGTVEQYF.

V usage is TRBV5-8 and J usage is TRBJ2-5, with a possible D match to TRBD1 (5 bases). From germline, CDR1 is SGHTS and CDR2 YDEGEE. The CDR3 extends over 13 amino acids. Trimming took 4 bases from V and 4 from J, leaving 11 bases between them. CDR3 amino acids: CASSRQKGETQYF. DNA of the CDR3: TGTGCCAGCAGCCGACAGAAGGGAGAGACCCAGTACTTC.

The chain uses TRBV28 and TRBJ1-5, with 9 bases identical to TRBD1. CDR1 and CDR2 (germline): MDHEN, SYDVKM. This CDR3 contains 14 residues. J lost 7 bases, V lost 5 bases, and 6 bases had no gene match. CDR3 sequence reads: CASSPPGQGQPQHF. CDR3 nucleotides: TGTGCCAGCAGTCCTCCGGGACAGGGCCAGCCCCAGCATTTT. Using reference TRBV28 and TRBJ1-5 for the parts outside the CDR3, the full variable domain is DVKVTQSSRYLVKRTGEKVFLECVQDMDHENMFWYRQDPGLGLRLIYFSYDVKMKEKGDIPEGYSVSREKKERFSLILESASTNQTSMYLCASSPPGQGQPQHFGDGTRLSIL.

The chain employs TRBV7-6 and TRBJ1-1; the D is unclear. The ends were cut back, 5 bases at V and 2 bases at J, with 9 bases in the middle. From germline, CDR1 is SGHVS and CDR2 FNYEAQ. The CDR3 sequence is 13 residues long. In DNA form, the CDR3 reads TGTGCCAGCAGCACGACACGTAACACTGAAGCTTTCTTT. Translating gives CASSTTRNTEAFF.

This clone has a handful of counts. The chain is built from TRBV5-1 and TRBJ1-2; no definite D call. V was trimmed by 5 bases and J by 1 base, leaving 12 bases between them. The germline V gene has CDR1 SGHRS and CDR2 YFSETQ. CDR3 size: 14 residues. The CDR3 loop reads CASRPARGNYGYTF. DNA of the CDR3: TGCGCCAGCAGACCGGCGCGAGGTAACTATGGCTACACCTTC.

V and J are TRBV2 and TRBJ2-2; possible D gene TRBD2, 6 bases. V gave up 6 bases and J gave up 5 bases, with 22 bases separating them. The germline gives CDR1 SNHLY, CDR2 FYNNEI. There are 17 residues in the CDR3. For the CDR3, the DNA is TGTGCCAGCAGGGGATTACGAGGGCCCGCGGGAACCGGGGAGCTGTTTTTT. This translates into CASRGLRGPAGTGELFF. Drawing the rest from reference TRBV2 and TRBJ2-2, the complete variable domain is EPEVTQTPSHQVTQMGQEVILRCVPISNHLYFYWYRQILGQKVEFLVSFYNNEISEKSEIFDDQFSVERPDGSNFTLKIRSTKLEDSAMYFCASRGLRGPAGTGELFFGEGSRLTVL.

V gene TRBV7-3 combines with J gene TRBJ2-1; weak D call: TRBD2 (5 bases). CDR3 length: 14 amino acids. Germline values: CDR1 SGHTA, CDR2 FQGTGA. V shed 4 bases and J shed 9 bases, with 16 bases lying between them. The CDR3 protein is CASSWESVTGEQFF. The DNA for the CDR3 is TGTGCCAGCAGCTGGGAGTCCGTAACCGGTGAGCAGTTCTTC.

This chain links TRBV19 with TRBJ1-6; TRBD1 agrees at 9 bases. CDR1 LNHDA and CDR2 SQIVND come from the germline V gene (reference sequence). V lost 6 bases, J lost 9 bases, and 6 bases stayed unmatched. This CDR3 is built from 14 residues. CDR3: CASSTRQGGSPLHF. DNA for the CDR3: TGTGCCAGTAGCACCCGACAGGGGGGTTCACCCCTCCACTTT.

V and J are TRBV19 and TRBJ1-1; D is uncertain. The germline V and J ends were trimmed by 3 bases and 0 bases, with 14 bases remaining between them. The CDR3 covers 16 residues. Germline CDR1 LNHDA, CDR2 SQIVND (reference sequence). The CDR3 reads CASSISLLELNTEAFF. In DNA form, the CDR3 reads TGTGCCAGTAGTATTAGCCTGCTAGAACTGAACACTGAAGCTTTCTTT.

The chain uses TRBV27 and TRBJ2-2, with a weak D call TRBD2 (6 bases). Germline loops: CDR1 MNHEY, CDR2 SMNVEV (reference sequence). There are 15 residues in the CDR3. The V and J ends lost 3 bases and 7 bases respectively, with 15 bases between them. CDR3 coding DNA: TGTGCCAGCAGTTTTGGTAGCGGAGCAGGCGGGGAGCTGTTTTTT. It codes for CASSFGSGAGGELFF.

The chain has TRBV12-3 or TRBV12-4 and TRBJ1-3; TRBD1 matches 8 bases. V shed 5 bases, J shed 8 bases, and the junction held 5 bases outside the gene matches. This CDR3 comprises 13 residues. DNA for the CDR3: TGTGCCAGCAGTCTCCAGGGGGCTGACACCATATATTTT. It translates to CASSLQGADTIYF.

The chain joins TRBV6-5 to TRBJ1-1; maybe TRBD1 (6 bases). This CDR3 spans 15 amino acids. Germline CDR1 MNHEY, CDR2 SVGAGI. V was trimmed by 6 bases and J by 5 bases, leaving 19 bases between them. The CDR3: CASSRAGGVITEAFF. The DNA of the CDR3 is TGTGCCAGCAGCCGAGCGGGGGGCGTGATTACTGAAGCTTTCTTT.